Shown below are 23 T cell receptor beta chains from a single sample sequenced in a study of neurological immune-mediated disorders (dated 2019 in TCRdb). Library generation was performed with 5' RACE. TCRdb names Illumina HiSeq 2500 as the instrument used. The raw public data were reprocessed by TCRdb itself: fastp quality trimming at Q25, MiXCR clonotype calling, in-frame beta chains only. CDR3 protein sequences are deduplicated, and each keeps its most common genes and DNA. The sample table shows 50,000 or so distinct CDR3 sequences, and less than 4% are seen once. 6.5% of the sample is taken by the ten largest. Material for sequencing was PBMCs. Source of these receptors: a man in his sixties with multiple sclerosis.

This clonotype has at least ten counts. This CDR3 is CASSFQSGGTEAFF. The CDR3, as DNA: TGTGCCAGCAGTTTTCAGTCAGGGGGCACTGAAGCTTTCTTT. V gene TRBV12-3 or TRBV12-4 combines with J gene TRBJ1-1, with 7 bases matching TRBD1. CDR3 length: 14 residues. V lost 3 bases to trimming and J lost 4 bases; unmatched junction nucleotides: 5.

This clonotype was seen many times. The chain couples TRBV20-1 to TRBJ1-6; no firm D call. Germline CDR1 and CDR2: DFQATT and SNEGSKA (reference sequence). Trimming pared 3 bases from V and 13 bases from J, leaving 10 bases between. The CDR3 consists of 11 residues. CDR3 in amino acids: CSASYGRPLHF. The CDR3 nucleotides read TGCAGTGCTAGTTACGGGAGGCCCCTCCACTTT.

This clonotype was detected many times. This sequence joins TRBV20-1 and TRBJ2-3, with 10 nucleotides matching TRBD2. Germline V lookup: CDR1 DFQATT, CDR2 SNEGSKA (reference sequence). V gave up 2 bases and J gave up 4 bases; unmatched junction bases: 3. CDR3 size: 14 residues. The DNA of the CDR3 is TGCAGTGCTAGATCCAGCGGGGGGGCAGATACGCAGTATTTT. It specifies CSARSSGGADTQYF.

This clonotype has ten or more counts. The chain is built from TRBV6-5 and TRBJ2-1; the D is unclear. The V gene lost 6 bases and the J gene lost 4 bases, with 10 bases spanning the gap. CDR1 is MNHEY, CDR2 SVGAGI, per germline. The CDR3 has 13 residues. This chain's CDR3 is CASRNDRYNEQFF. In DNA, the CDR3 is TGTGCCAGCAGGAATGACCGGTACAATGAGCAGTTCTTC.

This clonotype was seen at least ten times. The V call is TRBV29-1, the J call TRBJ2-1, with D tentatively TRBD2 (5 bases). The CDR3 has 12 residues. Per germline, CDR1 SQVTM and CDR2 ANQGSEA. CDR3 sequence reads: CRVTGSSFEQFF. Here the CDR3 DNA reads TGCAGGGTCACTGGGAGCTCATTTGAGCAGTTCTTC.

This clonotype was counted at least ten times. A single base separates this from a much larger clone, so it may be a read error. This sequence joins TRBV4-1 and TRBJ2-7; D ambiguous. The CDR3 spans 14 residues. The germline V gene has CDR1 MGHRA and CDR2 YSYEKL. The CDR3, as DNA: TGCGCCAGCAACCAAAATCAGAAAAGAGAAGAGCAGTACTTC. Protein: CASNQNQKREEQYF.

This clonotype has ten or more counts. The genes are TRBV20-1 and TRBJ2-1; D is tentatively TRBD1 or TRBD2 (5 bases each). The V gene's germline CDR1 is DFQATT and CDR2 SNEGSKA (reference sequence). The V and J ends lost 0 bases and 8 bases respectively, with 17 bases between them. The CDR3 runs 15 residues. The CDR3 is CSARDRWDLRYEQFF. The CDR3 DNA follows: TGCAGTGCTAGAGATCGTTGGGACCTCCGCTATGAGCAGTTCTTC.

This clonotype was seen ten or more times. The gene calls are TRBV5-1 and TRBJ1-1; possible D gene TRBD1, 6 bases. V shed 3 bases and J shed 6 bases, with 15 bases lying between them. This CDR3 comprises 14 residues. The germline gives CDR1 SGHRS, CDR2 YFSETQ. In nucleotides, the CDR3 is TGCGCCAGCAGCTACATTGGGGGGCAGGCTGAAGCTTTCTTT. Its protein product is CASSYIGGQAEAFF.

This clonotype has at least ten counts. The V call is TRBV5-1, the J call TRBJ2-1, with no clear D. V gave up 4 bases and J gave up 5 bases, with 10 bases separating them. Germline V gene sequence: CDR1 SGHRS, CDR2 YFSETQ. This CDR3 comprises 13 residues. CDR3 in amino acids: CASSTDGDNEQFF. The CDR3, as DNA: TGCGCCAGCAGCACCGACGGAGACAATGAGCAGTTCTTC. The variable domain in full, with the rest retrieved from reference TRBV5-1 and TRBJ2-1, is KAGVTQTPRYLIKTRGQQVTLSCSPISGHRSVSWYQQTPGQGLQFLFEYFSETQRNKGNFPGRFSGRQFSNSRSEMNVSTLELGDSALYLCASSTDGDNEQFFGPGTRLTVL.

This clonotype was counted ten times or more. The CDR3 sequence: CSARDNANYGYTF. CDR3 DNA: TGCAGTGCTAGAGACAACGCTAACTATGGCTACACCTTC. This chain uses TRBV20-1 with TRBJ1-2; D is unresolved. V was clipped by 0 bases and J by 0 bases, with 5 bases between them. Per the germline V gene, CDR1 is DFQATT and CDR2 is SNEGSKA (reference sequence). The length of the CDR3 is 13 residues.

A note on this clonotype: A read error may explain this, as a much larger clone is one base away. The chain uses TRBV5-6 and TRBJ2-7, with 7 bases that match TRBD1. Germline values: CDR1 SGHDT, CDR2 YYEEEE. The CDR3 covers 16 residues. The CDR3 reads CASNLGYSGQTYEQYF. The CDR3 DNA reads TGTGCCAGCAACTTGGGGTATTCGGGACAGACCTACGAGCAGTACTTC.

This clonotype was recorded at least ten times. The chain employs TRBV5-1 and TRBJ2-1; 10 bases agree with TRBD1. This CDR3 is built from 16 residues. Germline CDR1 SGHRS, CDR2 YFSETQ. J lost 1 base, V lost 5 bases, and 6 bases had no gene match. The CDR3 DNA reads TGCGCCAGCAGAACCGGGACAGGGGAATCCTACAATGAGCAGTTCTTC. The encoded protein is CASRTGTGESYNEQFF.

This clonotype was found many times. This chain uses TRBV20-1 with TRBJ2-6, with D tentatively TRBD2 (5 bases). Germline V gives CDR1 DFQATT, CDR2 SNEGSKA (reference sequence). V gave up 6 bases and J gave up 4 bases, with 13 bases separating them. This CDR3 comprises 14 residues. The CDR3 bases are TGCAGTGCGTTCCAAGGGAGCGGGGCCAACGTCCTGACTTTC. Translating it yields CSAFQGSGANVLTF.

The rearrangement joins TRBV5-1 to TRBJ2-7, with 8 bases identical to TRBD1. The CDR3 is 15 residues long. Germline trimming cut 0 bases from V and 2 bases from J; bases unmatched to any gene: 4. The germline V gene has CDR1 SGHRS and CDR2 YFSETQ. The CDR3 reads CASSLEGQGAYEQYV. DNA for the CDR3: TGCGCCAGCAGCTTGGAAGGACAGGGTGCCTACGAGCAGTACGTC.

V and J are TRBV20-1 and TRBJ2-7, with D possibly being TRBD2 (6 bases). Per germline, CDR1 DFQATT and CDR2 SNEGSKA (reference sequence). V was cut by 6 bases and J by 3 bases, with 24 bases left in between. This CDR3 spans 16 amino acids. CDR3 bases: TGCAGTGCGGCCCAGGCTCCGGGACTCCTTAGCTACGAGCAGTACTTC. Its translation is CSAAQAPGLLSYEQYF.

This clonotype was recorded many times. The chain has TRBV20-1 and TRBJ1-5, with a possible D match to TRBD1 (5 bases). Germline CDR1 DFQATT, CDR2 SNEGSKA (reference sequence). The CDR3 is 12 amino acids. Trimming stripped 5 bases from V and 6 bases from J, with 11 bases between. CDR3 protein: CSALEGTQPQHF. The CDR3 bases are TGCAGTGCTCTCGAGGGGACTCAGCCCCAGCATTTT.

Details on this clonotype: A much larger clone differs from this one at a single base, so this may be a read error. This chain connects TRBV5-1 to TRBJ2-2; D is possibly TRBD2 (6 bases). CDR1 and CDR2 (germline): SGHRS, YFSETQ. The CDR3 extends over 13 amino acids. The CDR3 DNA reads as TGCACCAGCAGCTTTGGAGGGACCGGGGAGCTGTTTTTT. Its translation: CTSSFGGTGELFF.

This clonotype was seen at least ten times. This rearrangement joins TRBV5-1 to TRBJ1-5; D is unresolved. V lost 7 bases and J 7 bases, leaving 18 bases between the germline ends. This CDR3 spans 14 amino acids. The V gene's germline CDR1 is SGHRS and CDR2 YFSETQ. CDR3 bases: TGCGCCAGCCCCCCCGGGGATTCGGAGCAGCCCCAGCATTTT. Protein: CASPPGDSEQPQHF.

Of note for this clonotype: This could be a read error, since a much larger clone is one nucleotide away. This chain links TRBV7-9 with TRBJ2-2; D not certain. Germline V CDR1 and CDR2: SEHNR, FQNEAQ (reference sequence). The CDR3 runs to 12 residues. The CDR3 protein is CDSSIDPGELFF. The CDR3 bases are TGTGACAGCAGCATAGACCCCGGGGAGCTGTTTTTT. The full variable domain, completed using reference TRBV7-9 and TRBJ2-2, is DTGVSQNPRHKITKRGQNVTFRCDPISEHNRLYWYRQTLGQGPEFLTYFQNEAQLEKSRLLSDRFSAERPKGSFSTLEIQRTEQGDSAMYLCDSSIDPGELFFGEGSRLTVL.

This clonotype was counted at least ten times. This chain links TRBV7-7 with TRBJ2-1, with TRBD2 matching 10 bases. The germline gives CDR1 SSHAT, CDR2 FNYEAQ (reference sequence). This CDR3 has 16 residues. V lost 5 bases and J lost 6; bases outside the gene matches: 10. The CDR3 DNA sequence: TGTGCCAGCAGCCCAGACCCCGCTAGCGGGAGCAATGAGCAGTTCTTC. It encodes CASSPDPASGSNEQFF.

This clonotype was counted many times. The CDR3 loop is CAITSYEQYF. The CDR3 DNA reads TGTGCCATCACAAGTTACGAGCAGTACTTC. This chain uses TRBV10-3 with TRBJ2-7; no clear D gene. CDR1 and CDR2 from the germline V gene are ENHRY and SYGVKD. This CDR3 is built from 10 residues. With 7 bases removed from V and 4 bases from J, the gap between germline ends came to 5 bases.

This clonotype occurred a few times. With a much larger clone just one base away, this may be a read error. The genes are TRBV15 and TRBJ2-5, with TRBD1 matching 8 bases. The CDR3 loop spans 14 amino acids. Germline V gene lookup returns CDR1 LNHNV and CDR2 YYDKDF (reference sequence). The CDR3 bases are TGTGTCACCAGCGACGGACAGGGTCAAGAGACCCAGTACTTC. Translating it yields CVTSDGQGQETQYF.

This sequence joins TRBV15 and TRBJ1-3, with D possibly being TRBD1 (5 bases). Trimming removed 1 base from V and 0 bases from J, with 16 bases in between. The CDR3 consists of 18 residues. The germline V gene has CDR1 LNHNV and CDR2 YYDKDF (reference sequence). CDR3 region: CATSRGGTEPASGNTIYF. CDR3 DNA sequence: TGTGCCACCAGCAGAGGGGGGACGGAACCAGCCTCTGGAAACACCATATATTTT.